These T cell receptor beta chains were read from a single sample in a study of blood T cell repertoires in COVID-19. Some clones are missing from TCRdb's copy, which holds only in-frame ones; the method was immunoSEQ multiplex PCR. In the table there are about 300,000 clones, around four fifths of which are singletons. The sequencing sample was made of peripheral blood. Source of these receptors: a woman in her forties or fifties who had recovered from COVID-19. The CDR3 runs from the conserved cysteine through the conserved F or W. Each record gives: V gene, clone size, J gene, D gene, CDR3 protein, CDR3 DNA. The D gene is left open where the match is weak. Clone size is shown for a subset of rows, as once, few, many or a class of expanded clone.

V gene: TRBV7-3; clone size: NA; J gene: TRBJ1-2; D gene: TRBD1; CDR3 protein: CASSLEDRDAGGYTF; CDR3 DNA: TGTGCCAGCAGCTTAGAGGACAGGGACGCCGGTGGCTACACCTTC
V gene: TRBV5-1; clone size: NA; J gene: TRBJ2-7; D gene: TRBD1; CDR3 protein: CASSSGGTGIEQYF; CDR3 DNA: TGCGCCAGCAGCTCCGGAGGGACAGGGATCGAGCAGTACTTC
V gene: TRBV21-1; clone size: many; J gene: TRBJ1-2; D gene: NA; CDR3 protein: CASSSGQFYGYTF; CDR3 DNA: TGTGCCAGCAGCAGTGGACAGTTCTATGGCTACACCTTC
V gene: TRBV5-1; clone size: NA; J gene: TRBJ2-1; D gene: NA; CDR3 protein: CASSFSRASYNEQFF; CDR3 DNA: TGCGCCAGCAGCTTCTCCAGGGCTTCCTACAATGAGCAGTTCTTC
V gene: TRBV18; clone size: NA; J gene: TRBJ1-1; D gene: TRBD1; CDR3 protein: CASSLGTGTLNTEAFF; CDR3 DNA: TGTGCCAGCTCACTCGGGACAGGGACTTTGAACACTGAAGCTTTCTTT
V gene: TRBV4-1; clone size: NA; J gene: TRBJ2-5; D gene: TRBD2; CDR3 protein: CASEAGSGGLQETQYF; CDR3 DNA: TGCGCCAGCGAGGCTGGAAGCGGGGGATTACAAGAGACCCAGTACTTC
V gene: TRBV4-2; clone size: NA; J gene: TRBJ1-1; D gene: NA; CDR3 protein: CASSQDQGFVTEAFF; CDR3 DNA: TGTGCCAGCAGCCAAGATCAGGGGTTTGTCACTGAAGCTTTCTTT
V gene: TRBV28; clone size: NA; J gene: TRBJ2-7; D gene: NA; CDR3 protein: CASSLRYEQYF; CDR3 DNA: TGTGCCAGCAGTCTGAGGTACGAGCAGTACTTC
V gene: TRBV2; clone size: NA; J gene: TRBJ2-5; D gene: NA; CDR3 protein: CASSEHGRGGTDQYF; CDR3 DNA: TGTGCCAGCAGTGAACACGGAAGGGGGGGGACGGACCAGTACTTC
V gene: TRBV28; clone size: NA; J gene: TRBJ1-1; D gene: TRBD1; CDR3 protein: CASSPQGAGRTEAFF; CDR3 DNA: TGTGCCAGCAGTCCACAGGGGGCTGGGCGCACTGAAGCTTTCTTT
V gene: TRBV7-9; clone size: NA; J gene: TRBJ1-5; D gene: TRBD1; CDR3 protein: CASSLGDRANQPQHF; CDR3 DNA: TGTGCCAGCAGCTTGGGGGACAGGGCCAATCAGCCCCAGCATTTT
V gene: TRBV7-9; clone size: NA; J gene: TRBJ2-5; D gene: TRBD1; CDR3 protein: CASSLEYTTGVETQYF; CDR3 DNA: TGTGCCAGCAGCTTAGAGTATACGACAGGGGTTGAGACCCAGTACTTC
V gene: TRBV4-3; clone size: once; J gene: TRBJ1-1; D gene: TRBD1; CDR3 protein: CASSRETGPVEAFF; CDR3 DNA: TGCGCCAGCAGCCGAGAGACAGGGCCCGTTGAAGCTTTCTTT
V gene: TRBV27; clone size: NA; J gene: TRBJ2-1; D gene: TRBD1; CDR3 protein: CASRATGGSYNEQFF; CDR3 DNA: TGTGCCAGCAGGGCTACAGGGGGTTCCTACAATGAGCAGTTCTTC
V gene: TRBV9; clone size: NA; J gene: TRBJ1-2; D gene: TRBD1; CDR3 protein: CASSVATGQGYGYTF; CDR3 DNA: TGTGCCAGCAGCGTAGCTACCGGACAGGGTTATGGCTACACCTTC
V gene: TRBV7-6; clone size: NA; J gene: TRBJ2-5; D gene: TRBD2; CDR3 protein: CASSLARASGGPLGETQYF; CDR3 DNA: TGTGCCAGCAGCTTAGCGCGGGCTAGCGGGGGTCCCCTGGGGGAGACCCAGTACTTC
V gene: TRBV25-1; clone size: NA; J gene: TRBJ2-4; D gene: TRBD1; CDR3 protein: CASSEHTGTGGRNIQYF; CDR3 DNA: TGTGCCAGCAGTGAACATACCGGGACAGGGGGGAGGAACATTCAGTACTTC
V gene: TRBV28; clone size: NA; J gene: TRBJ2-2; D gene: NA; CDR3 protein: CASTVPGHSTGELFF; CDR3 DNA: TGTGCCAGCACCGTTCCGGGACATAGCACCGGGGAGCTGTTTTTT
V gene: TRBV10-3; clone size: NA; J gene: TRBJ1-1; D gene: NA; CDR3 protein: CAISVGGRASTEAFF; CDR3 DNA: TGTGCCATCAGTGTTGGCGGCAGGGCGAGCACTGAAGCTTTCTTT
V gene: TRBV4-1; clone size: NA; J gene: TRBJ2-3; D gene: TRBD2; CDR3 protein: CASSLRDPREGPGDTQYF; CDR3 DNA: TGCGCCAGCAGCCTCCGGGATCCGCGGGAGGGCCCAGGAGATACGCAGTATTTT
V gene: TRBV27; clone size: NA; J gene: TRBJ1-1; D gene: TRBD1; CDR3 protein: CASSRPGTGAHTEAFF; CDR3 DNA: TGTGCCAGCAGTCGACCCGGGACAGGGGCCCACACTGAAGCTTTCTTT
V gene: TRBV3-1/TRBV3-2; clone size: NA; J gene: TRBJ1-1; D gene: TRBD1; CDR3 protein: CASSQLQGNRAFF; CDR3 DNA: TGTGCCAGCAGCCAACTACAGGGGAATCGAGCTTTCTTT
V gene: TRBV28; clone size: NA; J gene: TRBJ2-7; D gene: TRBD1; CDR3 protein: CASSTVRDSSLSYEQYF; CDR3 DNA: TGTGCCAGCAGTACGGTCCGGGACAGCTCCCTCTCCTACGAGCAGTACTTC
V gene: TRBV6-2/TRBV6-3; clone size: NA; J gene: TRBJ1-1; D gene: NA; CDR3 protein: CASSYPPQLGAEAFF; CDR3 DNA: TGTGCCAGCAGTTACCCCCCCCAACTCGGGGCTGAAGCTTTCTTT
V gene: TRBV2; clone size: NA; J gene: TRBJ1-1; D gene: NA; CDR3 protein: CASNREENTEAFF; CDR3 DNA: TGTGCCAGCAATAGGGAGGAGAACACTGAAGCTTTCTTT
V gene: TRBV5-1; clone size: NA; J gene: TRBJ1-1; D gene: NA; CDR3 protein: CASSSSDRGGAFF; CDR3 DNA: TGCGCCAGCAGCTCGTCCGATAGGGGAGGCGCTTTCTTT
V gene: TRBV9; clone size: NA; J gene: TRBJ1-6; D gene: NA; CDR3 protein: CASSVVDIPNSPLHF; CDR3 DNA: TGTGCCAGCAGCGTAGTGGACATCCCAAATTCACCCCTCCACTTT
V gene: TRBV7-3; clone size: NA; J gene: TRBJ2-6; D gene: TRBD1; CDR3 protein: CASSPGQGSGANVLTF; CDR3 DNA: TGTGCCAGCAGCCCAGGACAGGGCTCTGGGGCCAACGTCCTGACTTTC
V gene: TRBV15; clone size: NA; J gene: TRBJ2-5; D gene: TRBD2; CDR3 protein: CATSRLQRLAGHQETQYF; CDR3 DNA: TGTGCCACCAGCAGGCTCCAAAGACTAGCGGGTCACCAAGAGACCCAGTACTTC
V gene: TRBV4-3; clone size: NA; J gene: TRBJ2-3; D gene: NA; CDR3 protein: CASSPKAAGSRNTQYF; CDR3 DNA: TGCGCCAGCAGCCCTAAAGCGGCGGGGAGCCGAAATACGCAGTATTTT
V gene: TRBV15; clone size: NA; J gene: TRBJ2-1; D gene: NA; CDR3 protein: CATSRSSLGNEQFF; CDR3 DNA: TGTGCCACCAGCAGATCCTCACTAGGCAATGAGCAGTTCTTC
V gene: TRBV7-9; clone size: NA; J gene: TRBJ2-7; D gene: TRBD1; CDR3 protein: CASSYTSGTGGSEQYF; CDR3 DNA: TGTGCCAGCAGCTATACCTCCGGGACAGGGGGGAGCGAGCAGTACTTC
V gene: TRBV13; clone size: few; J gene: TRBJ1-4; D gene: TRBD1; CDR3 protein: CASSLGTGSEDEKLFF; CDR3 DNA: TGTGCCAGCAGCTTAGGGACAGGGAGCGAAGATGAAAAACTGTTTTTT
V gene: TRBV19; clone size: NA; J gene: TRBJ1-2; D gene: TRBD1; CDR3 protein: CASSLRQGYGYGYTF; CDR3 DNA: TGTGCCAGTAGTCTCCGACAGGGTTACGGCTATGGCTACACCTTC
V gene: TRBV28; clone size: NA; J gene: TRBJ2-2; D gene: NA; CDR3 protein: CASSLLNTGELFF; CDR3 DNA: TGTGCCAGCAGTTTGTTAAACACCGGGGAGCTGTTTTTT
V gene: TRBV11-2; clone size: NA; J gene: TRBJ2-7; D gene: TRBD1; CDR3 protein: CASSSDRGIGEQYF; CDR3 DNA: TGTGCCAGCAGCTCGGACAGGGGAATAGGCGAGCAGTACTTC
V gene: TRBV28; clone size: NA; J gene: TRBJ1-2; D gene: NA; CDR3 protein: CASSGQYGYTF; CDR3 DNA: TGTGCCAGCAGTGGGCAATATGGCTACACCTTC